This T cell receptor beta chain originates from a study of regulatory T cells in long-lasting Graves disease. Indicated time point: newly diagnosed GD, antithyroid drugs for less than 3 months. PBMC RNA served as the TCR library source. American Thyroid Association guidelines were used to diagnose Graves' disease. The study's findings and limits: Reduced TCR diversity was observed in persistent Graves' patients versus newly diagnosed patients.

As regards this clonotype: Antigen specificity is unknown.

With iRepertoire HTBI primers and Arm-PCR of CDR3 regions, TCR beta libraries were built. TCRdb redid the calling of the multiplex PCR reads with MiXCR, one entry per CDR3 protein. The sample consists of about 500,000 distinct CDR3 sequences, approximately 12% of them appearing once. CDR1 is KGHSH, CDR2 LQKENI, per germline. The CDR3 is made up of 14 amino acids. V was pared by 3 bases and J by 4 bases, with 12 bases between. These data also featured in a second study, about T cells in Graves' hyperthyroidism and ophthalmopathy. That work adds: HTBI primers drove first-round RT-PCR of the TCR CDR3.

This chain uses TRBV18 with TRBJ1-1, with unresolved D. The clonotype originates from a woman in her 30s with Graves disease. Specimen: peripheral blood mononuclear cells (PBMCs), collected at new diagnosis, from a patient treated with antithyroid drugs. CDR3 DNA: TGTGCCAGCTCACCCCTGACGGCGGCCACTGAAGCTTTCTTT. It codes for CASSPLTAATEAFF.